A single sample gave rise to the 27 T cell receptor beta chains below, sequenced in a study of blood T cell repertoires in COVID-19. The repertoire was sequenced with immunoSEQ multiplex PCR; TCRdb's copy has only in-frame clones and lacks some. The top ten hold about 9.3% of the sample, which has under 50,000 clones, almost 85% seen once. Sequencing input: peripheral blood. These receptors came from a human donor in a cohort sampled during active COVID-19.

This rearrangement joins TRBV10-3 to TRBJ2-3, with D possibly being TRBD2 (6 bases). The CDR3 extends over 17 amino acids. Trimming shortened V by 7 bases and J by 0 bases, and 20 bases separated the two germline ends. Germline V gene data show CDR1 as ENHRY and CDR2 as SYGVKD. In DNA form, the CDR3 reads TGTGCCATCACGAGGGAGGCAGGGATTATCAGCACAGATACGCAGTATTTT. Its protein is CAITREAGIISTDTQYF.

The CDR3 is CASSYSTAEGYTF. CDR3 nucleotide sequence: TGTGCCAGCAGTTACTCGACGGCGGAGGGCTACACCTTC. The chain employs TRBV6-2 or TRBV6-3 and TRBJ1-2; D is ambiguous. CDR3 length: 13 amino acids. The germline V gene has CDR1 MNHEY and CDR2 SVGEGT. V was cut by 0 bases and J by 8 bases, with 10 bases left in between.

This chain uses TRBV5-1 with TRBJ2-1; TRBD2 agrees at 9 bases. The CDR3 contains 16 residues. V lost 2 bases, J lost 4 bases, and 7 bases stayed unmatched. Germline CDR1 is SGHRS and CDR2 is YFSETQ. The CDR3 here is CASSLIPGLAYNEQFF. DNA for the CDR3: TGCGCCAGCAGCTTAATTCCGGGACTAGCATACAATGAGCAGTTCTTC.

The chain has TRBV6-5 and TRBJ1-2; D is possibly TRBD1 (6 bases). This CDR3 is 16 amino acids long. With 2 bases removed from V and 6 bases from J, the gap between germline ends came to 19 bases. Germline-derived CDR1 and CDR2 are MNHEY and SVGAGI. Here the CDR3 DNA reads TGTGCCAGCAGTTACGGCTCCGGTGTCAGGGGAAATGGCTACACCTTC. Translating gives CASSYGSGVRGNGYTF.

The rearrangement joins TRBV5-4 to TRBJ2-7; D is uncertain. Germline V gives CDR1 SGHNT, CDR2 YYREEE (reference sequence). CDR3 length: 11 amino acids. The V and J ends lost 5 bases and 6 bases respectively, with 9 bases between them. The CDR3 is CASRNSFEQYF. The CDR3 nucleotides are TGTGCCAGCAGGAACAGCTTCGAGCAGTACTTC.

The chain recombines TRBV27 with TRBJ2-5; weak D call: TRBD1 (5 bases). V was pared by 4 bases and J by 2 bases, with 11 bases between. Germline V gene sequence: CDR1 MNHEY, CDR2 SMNVEV (reference sequence). The CDR3 loop spans 14 amino acids. CDR3: CASSSTALQETQYF. The CDR3 DNA reads as TGTGCCAGCAGTTCGACAGCATTACAAGAGACCCAGTACTTC.

There are a few counts of this clone. The chain combines TRBV2 with TRBJ1-6; no reliable D call. This CDR3 is built from 16 residues. Germline V gene lookup returns CDR1 SNHLY and CDR2 FYNNEI. V lost 1 base to trimming and J lost 0 bases, with 7 bases between them. CDR3 protein: CASSEESGSYNSPLHF. The CDR3 bases are TGTGCCAGCAGTGAAGAGTCAGGCTCCTATAATTCACCCCTCCACTTT.

V and J are TRBV3-1 (or the pseudogene TRBV3-2) and TRBJ2-3; D perhaps matches TRBD2 (6 bases). V was shortened by 0 bases and J by 2 bases, with 12 bases between the two germline ends. Germline V gene data show CDR1 as LGHDT and CDR2 as YNNKEL (reference sequence). The length of the CDR3 is 16 residues. DNA for the CDR3: TGTGCCAGCAGCCAAGACCGACTAGTCACCACAGATACGCAGTATTTT. Its protein product is CASSQDRLVTTDTQYF.

In this sample, this clone turned up once. This rearrangement joins TRBV5-1 to TRBJ1-4, with D hard to call. V lost 0 bases and J lost 0, with 9 bases in between. Germline V CDR1 and CDR2: SGHRS, YFSETQ. This CDR3 is built from 16 residues. The CDR3 DNA reads as TGCGCCAGCAGCTTGGACAGACCTGCAACTAATGAAAAACTGTTTTTT. As protein: CASSLDRPATNEKLFF.

This chain links TRBV29-1 with TRBJ1-3, with D possibly TRBD1 on 5 matching bases. CDR3 size: 14 residues. Trimming stripped 3 bases from V and 1 base from J, with 10 bases between. The germline V gene encodes CDR1 SQVTM and CDR2 ANQGSEA. CDR3 sequence (DNA): TGCAGCGTTGAGCCTCAGGGATCTGGAAACACCATATATTTT. Translation: CSVEPQGSGNTIYF.

The rearrangement uses TRBV9 and TRBJ2-2; 10 bases agree with TRBD1. V lost 0 bases, J lost 6 bases, and 8 bases stayed unmatched. The germline gives CDR1 SGDLS, CDR2 YYNGEE. The CDR3 covers 17 residues. CDR3 sequence: CASSVGQGQGLSGELFF. The CDR3 nucleotides read TGTGCCAGCAGCGTAGGGCAGGGACAGGGGTTGTCCGGGGAGCTGTTTTTT.

J is TRBJ1-2 and V is TRBV10-3, with D perhaps matching TRBD1 (5 bases). Trimming cost V 2 bases and J 4 bases, with 11 bases left between them. This CDR3 has 14 amino acids. Looked up from germline, CDR1 is ENHRY and CDR2 is SYGVKD. CDR3 sequence (DNA): TGTGCCATCAGTGAGCCGACAGCTCTCTATGGCTACACCTTC. Its translation is CAISEPTALYGYTF.

The chain is built from TRBV4-3 and TRBJ2-1; unclear D gene. The CDR3 loop spans 17 amino acids. Between the trimmed V and J ends, which lost 4 bases and 4 bases, there was a span of 20 bases. CDR1 LGHNA and CDR2 YSLEER come from the germline V gene. This CDR3 reads CASSLRASPPSYNEQFF. CDR3 nucleotides: TGCGCCAGCAGCCTTAGAGCCTCCCCACCTAGTTACAATGAGCAGTTCTTC.

This chain connects TRBV5-1 to TRBJ2-1; 8 nucleotides match TRBD1. The junction had 5 bases not matched to a gene; V was cut back by 7 bases and J by 8 bases. Per the germline V gene, CDR1 is SGHRS and CDR2 is YFSETQ. The CDR3 loop spans 12 amino acids. CDR3 amino acids: CASGQGFDEQFF. The DNA for the CDR3 is TGCGCCAGCGGACAGGGTTTTGATGAGCAGTTCTTC. Together with reference TRBV5-1 and TRBJ2-1, the CDR3 gives the full variable domain: KAGVTQTPRYLIKTRGQQVTLSCSPISGHRSVSWYQQTPGQGLQFLFEYFSETQRNKGNFPGRFSGRQFSNSRSEMNVSTLELGDSALYLCASGQGFDEQFFGPGTRLTVL.

A remark on this clone: The junction departs from the called germline gene at one end, perhaps through a read error. The chain combines TRBV11-2 with TRBJ1-1; 12 bases are a match to TRBD1. The CDR3 runs to 14 residues. Germline V gene data show CDR1 as SGHAT and CDR2 as FQNNGV. Here the CDR3 DNA reads TGTGCCAGCAGCTTCGTCCCGGGACAGGGGGCGTCTGAGTTT. Protein: CASSFVPGQGASEF.

The chain couples TRBV6-6 to TRBJ1-2; possible D gene TRBD1, 5 bases. This CDR3 spans 15 amino acids. Trimming removed 5 bases at V and 4 bases at J, with 17 bases between. CDR1 is MNHNY, CDR2 SVGAGI, per germline (reference sequence). The CDR3 DNA is TGTGCCAGCAGTAGTCCCCACAGGCCCGGCTATGGCTACACCTTC. It yields the protein CASSSPHRPGYGYTF.

CDR3 residues: CATSDPSPSGGADTQYF. CDR3 DNA sequence: TGTGCCACCAGTGATCCATCACCTAGCGGGGGGGCAGATACGCAGTATTTT. This sequence joins TRBV24-1 and TRBJ2-3; 12 nucleotides agree with TRBD2. The CDR3 sequence is 17 residues long. CDR1 is KGHDR and CDR2 is SFDVKD in the germline V gene. Losses at the gene ends were 3 bases for V and 4 bases for J; bases not matched to a gene: 7.

The rearrangement joins TRBV11-1 to TRBJ1-4; no clear D gene. This CDR3 spans 15 amino acids. The ends were cut back, 5 bases at V and 7 bases at J, with 17 bases in the middle. Germline V CDR1 and CDR2: SGHAT, FQDESV (reference sequence). The CDR3 DNA reads as TGTGCCAGCAGCCCTAAAGGAGGGTACGGTGAAAAACTGTTTTTT. This gives the protein CASSPKGGYGEKLFF.

The chain has TRBV25-1 and TRBJ1-1; 8 positions match TRBD1. The J segment lost 2 bases and the V segment lost 5 bases, leaving 7 bases of the junction unmatched. This CDR3 is built from 15 residues. The V gene's germline CDR1 is MGHDK and CDR2 SYGVNS. The chain's CDR3 is CASSKTGVENTEAFF. The CDR3 DNA is TGTGCCAGCAGTAAGACAGGGGTGGAAAACACTGAAGCTTTCTTT.

This clone was found a few times. The chain has TRBV6-5 and TRBJ2-1; 9 bases agree with TRBD2. There are 15 residues in the CDR3. V shed 0 bases and J 4 bases; nucleotides not matched to a gene: 1. The germline gives CDR1 MNHEY, CDR2 SVGAGI. In nucleotides, the CDR3 is TGTGCCAGCAGTTACTCGGCGGGAGGGTACAATGAGCAGTTCTTC. The encoded protein is CASSYSAGGYNEQFF.

The V call is TRBV9, the J call TRBJ1-1, with TRBD1 matching over 11 bases. The CDR3 extends over 15 amino acids. V shed 4 bases, J shed 4 bases, and the junction held 6 bases outside the gene matches. The germline V gene encodes CDR1 SGDLS and CDR2 YYNGEE. CDR3 coding DNA: TGTGCCAGCAGCTCACGGACAGGGGGCGCCACTGAAGCTTTCTTT. This encodes CASSSRTGGATEAFF.

The chain carries TRBV7-9 and TRBJ1-3; the D gene is possibly TRBD1 (6 bases). This CDR3 region has 14 residues. Germline V gives CDR1 SEHNR, CDR2 FQNEAQ (reference sequence). Between the trimmed V and J ends, which lost 5 bases and 6 bases, there was a span of 14 bases. The CDR3 region has the DNA TGTGCCAGCAGCCCTCTCCAGGGGACAAACACCATATATTTT. Amino acids: CASSPLQGTNTIYF.

This clone was detected a few times. The chain combines TRBV7-9 with TRBJ2-5; TRBD1 might be the D (7 bases). The CDR3 is 16 residues long. Germline CDR1 and CDR2: SEHNR and FQNEAQ (reference sequence). The V and J ends lost 7 bases and 1 base respectively, with 19 bases between them. CDR3: CASILLAGQPQETQYF. CDR3 nucleotides: TGTGCCAGCATCCTGCTCGCGGGACAGCCCCAAGAGACCCAGTACTTC.

The V call is TRBV3-1 (or the pseudogene TRBV3-2), the J call TRBJ2-3; D call uncertain. This CDR3 spans 15 amino acids. The germline CDR1 and CDR2 sequences are LGHDT and YNNKEL (reference sequence). V was cut by 0 bases and J by 3 bases, with 10 bases left in between. This chain's CDR3 is CASSQDSIVTDTQYF. The DNA for the CDR3 is TGTGCCAGCAGCCAAGATTCAATTGTTACAGATACGCAGTATTTT.

The rearrangement uses TRBV6-5 and TRBJ1-2, with D possibly TRBD1 on 6 matching bases. This CDR3 spans 13 amino acids. V was pared by 6 bases and J by 4 bases, with 12 bases between. Germline lookup yields CDR1 MNHEY and CDR2 SVGAGI. The CDR3 protein is CASRRGTSYGYTF. The DNA of the CDR3 is TGTGCCAGCAGGAGGGGGACATCCTATGGCTACACCTTC.

This clone was observed a few times. The chain is built from TRBV28 and TRBJ1-2; D is undetermined. The CDR3 contains 12 residues. V lost 5 bases, J lost 7 bases, and 11 bases lay in between. The germline V gene encodes CDR1 MDHEN and CDR2 SYDVKM. CDR3 nucleotide sequence: TGTGCCAGCAGTCTTCGGAGCTCTGGCTACACCTTC. The encoded protein is CASSLRSSGYTF.

The sample holds a few counts of this clone. The chain carries TRBV12-3 or TRBV12-4 and TRBJ2-7; no clear D gene. Trimming took 4 bases from V and 3 from J, leaving 4 bases between them. This CDR3 is 11 amino acids long. The CDR3 DNA is TGTGCCAGCAGTTCCCTCTACGAGCAGTACTTC. Translated: CASSSLYEQYF.